A selection of T cell receptor beta chains follows, all from one sample in a study of blood T cell repertoires in COVID-19. Clones were sequenced by immunoSEQ multiplex PCR, and TCRdb holds only the in-frame ones, with some missing. The sample contains approximately 160,000 clones, 70% to 90% of which appear only once. The sequencing input was peripheral blood. The receptors were sampled from a man aged 50-60 years with active or convalescent COVID-19. Each CDR3 is given with its conserved first and last residue. D genes are given only for firm matches. A row's size may be missing; if present it is once, few, many or a size class.

V gene	J gene	clone size	D gene	CDR3 length	CDR3 protein	CDR3 DNA
TRBV13	TRBJ2-5	.	TRBD2	16	CASNLGLAGSVATQYF	TGTGCCAGCAACCTGGGTCTAGCGGGATCGGTGGCGACCCAGTACTTC
TRBV6-1	TRBJ2-6	.	TRBD1	16	CASRERQGAGANVLTF	TGTGCCAGCAGGGAAAGACAGGGAGCTGGGGCCAACGTCCTGACTTTC
TRBV5-1	TRBJ2-2	.	TRBD2	15	CASSLEAGVTGELFF	TGCGCCAGCAGCTTGGAAGCGGGAGTCACCGGGGAGCTGTTTTTT
TRBV5-4	TRBJ1-1	.	TRBD1	13	CASSLAGQGQAFF	TGTGCCAGCAGCTTGGCCGGACAGGGCCAAGCTTTCTTT
TRBV7-2	TRBJ1-2	.	.	12	CASSSINYGYTF	TGTGCCAGCAGCTCTATTAACTATGGCTACACCTTC
TRBV6-1	TRBJ2-5	.	TRBD1	14	CASSEFRGPETQYF	TGTGCCAGCAGTGAATTCAGGGGGCCGGAGACCCAGTACTTC
TRBV20-1	TRBJ2-5	.	TRBD1	14	CSATDRGRRETQYF	TGCAGTGCTACTGACAGGGGGCGAAGAGAGACCCAGTACTTC
TRBV20-1	TRBJ2-1	.	TRBD2	18	CSASGPSSGSNDGAPQFF	TGCAGTGCTAGTGGGCCTTCTAGCGGGAGCAATGATGGGGCCCCCCAGTTCTTC
TRBV2	TRBJ1-1	once	.	12	CASSQGMTEAFF	TGTGCCAGCAGTCAGGGGATGACTGAAGCTTTCTTT
TRBV19	TRBJ1-2	once	TRBD1	15	CASTADRGANYGYTF	TGTGCCAGTACCGCCGACAGGGGTGCTAACTATGGCTACACCTTC
TRBV5-4	TRBJ2-3	.	TRBD1	16	CASSLPPTGGLDTQYF	TGTGCCAGCAGCCTTCCTCCGACAGGGGGATTGGATACGCAGTATTTT
TRBV6-1	TRBJ1-5	.	.	16	CASSVSSQGRNQPQHF	TGTGCCAGCAGTGTGTCTTCGCAGGGGCGAAATCAGCCCCAGCATTTT
TRBV7-8	TRBJ2-3	.	.	15	CASSLNRVFPDTQYF	TGTGCCAGCAGCTTAAACAGGGTGTTTCCAGATACGCAGTATTTT
TRBV12-3/TRBV12-4	TRBJ2-7	.	.	11	CASSFADRQYF	TGTGCCAGCAGTTTTGCGGACAGGCAGTACTTC
TRBV5-1	TRBJ1-2	.	TRBD1	15	CASSPQGAIGYGYTF	TGCGCCAGCAGCCCCCAGGGGGCTATTGGGTATGGCTACACCTTC
TRBV6-5	TRBJ1-3	once	.	14	CASSREASGNTIYF	TGTGCCAGCAGTCGCGAGGCCTCTGGAAACACCATATATTTT
TRBV9	TRBJ2-3	.	.	14	CASSVEPVTDTQYF	TGTGCCAGCAGCGTAGAGCCGGTCACAGATACGCAGTATTTT
TRBV29-1	TRBJ1-1	once	.	14	CSVLSREMNTEAFF	TGCAGCGTTTTAAGTCGGGAAATGAACACTGAAGCTTTCTTT
TRBV27	TRBJ1-1	.	TRBD1	15	CASSYRTGGNTEAFF	TGTGCCAGCAGTTATCGGACAGGGGGGAACACTGAAGCTTTCTTT
TRBV6-2/TRBV6-3	TRBJ1-2	.	.	16	CASSYPWRGGNYGYTF	TGTGCCAGCAGTTACCCCTGGAGAGGCGGTAACTATGGCTACACCTTC
TRBV6-5	TRBJ1-2	once	.	14	CASSYDTGQEGYTF	TGTGCCAGCAGTTACGATACAGGGCAGGAAGGCTACACCTTC
TRBV5-4	TRBJ1-2	.	TRBD1	15	CASTLNPGQGYGYTF	TGTGCCAGCACCCTTAATCCGGGACAGGGGTATGGCTACACCTTC
TRBV29-1	TRBJ2-1	.	.	13	CSVDGPSHNEQFF	TGCAGCGTTGATGGGCCGTCCCACAATGAGCAGTTCTTC
TRBV19	TRBJ1-2	.	.	13	CASTQTVGYGYTF	TGTGCCAGTACCCAAACAGTTGGCTATGGCTACACCTTC
TRBV2	TRBJ2-3	.	TRBD2	15	CASSVAGGSTDTQYF	TGTGCCAGCAGTGTTGCGGGGGGGTCAACAGATACGCAGTATTTT
TRBV29-1	TRBJ1-4	once	.	15	CSGGPGLPTNEKLFF	TGCAGCGGGGGGCCAGGATTACCAACTAATGAAAAACTGTTTTTT
TRBV19	TRBJ2-1	once	.	14	CASNADWGSNEQFF	TGTGCCAGTAACGCCGACTGGGGCAGTAATGAGCAGTTCTTC
TRBV15	TRBJ2-5	few	TRBD1	16	CATSRGWTGGEETQYF	TGTGCCACCAGCAGGGGGTGGACAGGGGGCGAAGAGACCCAGTACTTC